This T cell receptor (beta chain) came from a study of shared T cell receptors in the human thymus. Some clones are missing from TCRdb's copy, which holds only in-frame ones; the method was immunoSEQ multiplex PCR. The sample consists of roughly 710,000 clones, over 75% of them appearing once. V shed 3 bases and J 8 bases; nucleotides not matched to a gene: 10. The CDR3 runs 15 residues. In germline, CDR1 is LNHDA, CDR2 SQIVND (reference sequence). These data were likewise used in another study, on human thymus T cells.

The chain recombines TRBV19 with TRBJ1-2, with 9 bases identical to TRBD1. The TCR originated in a girl under two years old with a congenital heart defect. Sequencing was carried out using thymocytes. The CDR3 here is CASSIPGTGLGGYTF. CDR3 nucleotides: TGTGCCAGTAGTATCCCCGGGACAGGGTTGGGAGGCTACACCTTC.